These 22 T cell receptor beta chains share one sample of origin, sequenced in a study of early T cells in non-severe SARS-CoV-2 infection (dated by TCRdb to 2020 to 2023). Libraries were constructed by 5' RACE. Sequenced on a NextSeq 500. TCRdb reprocessing: public reads trimmed at Q25 with fastp, clones called with MiXCR, in-frame beta chains kept. Entries that share a CDR3 protein sequence are merged under the most common genes and DNA. Recorded for this sample are 65,000 to 85,000 distinct CDR3 sequences; 9% to 10% of them occurred a single time. The ten largest clonotypes hold 15% to 17% of the sample. The sample was whole blood, taken at baseline. The receptors come from an adult who was a healthcare worker with PCR-confirmed SARS-CoV-2 infection or an uninfected control (not recorded which).

The V and J genes are TRBV28 and TRBJ2-1; no firm D call. Between the trimmed V and J ends, which lost 3 bases and 10 bases, there was a span of 7 bases. The CDR3 length is 11 residues. Germline lookup yields CDR1 MDHEN and CDR2 SYDVKM. In DNA form, the CDR3 reads TGTGCCAGCAGTTTTGCTCCCGAGCAGTTCTTC. It specifies CASSFAPEQFF. Looking up the rest from reference TRBV28 and TRBJ2-1 gives the full variable domain: DVKVTQSSRYLVKRTGEKVFLECVQDMDHENMFWYRQDPGLGLRLIYFSYDVKMKEKGDIPEGYSVSREKKERFSLILESASTNQTSMYLCASSFAPEQFFGPGTRLTVL.

This clonotype has only a few counts. The gene calls are TRBV28 and TRBJ2-1; D is tentatively TRBD1 or TRBD2 (5 bases each). CDR3 length: 12 residues. Per germline, CDR1 MDHEN and CDR2 SYDVKM. Trimming took 3 bases from V and 9 from J, leaving 9 bases between them. The CDR3 loop is CASSFGGSEQFF. CDR3 sequence (DNA): TGTGCCAGCAGTTTTGGGGGAAGTGAGCAGTTCTTC.

This clonotype was seen a handful of times. This chain joins TRBV20-1 and TRBJ1-2, with 12 bases identical to TRBD1. This CDR3 region has 13 residues. With V trimmed by 3 bases and J by 8 bases, 4 bases remained unmatched. In germline, CDR1 is DFQATT, CDR2 SNEGSKA (reference sequence). CDR3 sequence: CSASGTGGGGYTF. In DNA form, the CDR3 reads TGCAGTGCTAGCGGGACAGGGGGCGGAGGCTACACCTTC.

This clonotype has a handful of counts. CDR3 region: CASSGETGLHGYTF. For the CDR3, the DNA is TGTGCCAGTAGTGGTGAGACAGGGTTACATGGCTACACCTTC. The V gene is TRBV19, the J gene TRBJ1-2, with 7 bases aligning to TRBD1. The CDR3 is 14 residues long. V gave up 5 bases and J gave up 6 bases; unmatched junction bases: 9. CDR1 is LNHDA and CDR2 is SQIVND in the germline V gene (reference sequence).

This clonotype was counted ten times or more. The V gene is TRBV5-5, the J gene TRBJ2-1, with D possibly being TRBD2 (5 bases). Germline V gives CDR1 SGHKS, CDR2 YYEKEE (reference sequence). This CDR3 spans 13 amino acids. Trimming took off 7 bases at V and 7 bases at J, with 15 bases between the two ends. CDR3 region: CASGRSGVNEQFF. The CDR3 DNA is TGTGCCAGCGGCCGATCCGGGGTGAATGAGCAGTTCTTC.

This clonotype was counted at least ten times. The V call is TRBV10-3, the J call TRBJ2-5; a possible D gene is TRBD2 (6 bases). Trimming took off 5 bases at V and 5 bases at J, with 15 bases between the two ends. The CDR3 has 14 residues. CDR1 and CDR2 from the germline V gene are ENHRY and SYGVKD. The CDR3 loop reads CAISPGGPRETQYF. The CDR3 nucleotides read TGTGCCATCAGTCCCGGGGGTCCTCGTGAGACCCAGTACTTC.

This clonotype was seen at least ten times. J is TRBJ2-7 and V is TRBV20-1; 7 bases agree with TRBD2. V lost 2 bases, J lost 3 bases, and 16 bases stayed unmatched. Germline V lookup: CDR1 DFQATT, CDR2 SNEGSKA (reference sequence). The CDR3 loop spans 17 amino acids. Here the CDR3 reads CSARPPGLPVVGYEQYF. The CDR3 DNA follows: TGCAGTGCTAGACCACCGGGACTACCTGTGGTAGGCTACGAGCAGTACTTC.

Many counts were recorded for this clonotype. The CDR3 is CASRFQAEETQYF. For the CDR3, the DNA is TGTGCCAGTCGATTTCAGGCTGAAGAGACCCAGTACTTC. The chain carries TRBV18 and TRBJ2-5; no reliable D call. Germline-derived CDR1 and CDR2 are KGHSH and LQKENI. This CDR3 spans 13 amino acids. V was clipped by 9 bases and J by 3 bases, with 14 bases between them.

This clonotype came up many times. The J gene is TRBJ2-5, the V gene TRBV6-2 or TRBV6-3, with 10 nucleotides matching TRBD2. The germline V gene encodes CDR1 MNHEY and CDR2 SVGEGT. The V and J ends lost 6 bases and 4 bases, in that order; junction bases with no gene match: 5. The length of the CDR3 is 14 residues. CDR3 DNA sequence: TGTGCCAGCAGACTAGCGGGAAGTGTAGAGACCCAGTACTTC. It yields the protein CASRLAGSVETQYF.

This clonotype was observed many times. The V and J genes are TRBV20-1 and TRBJ1-6; 7 bases map to TRBD1. The V gene end was trimmed by 0 bases and the J gene end by 10 bases; junction bases not matched to a gene: 6. CDR3 length: 14 amino acids. The germline V gene encodes CDR1 DFQATT and CDR2 SNEGSKA (reference sequence). The chain's CDR3 is CSARDRQGNSPLHF. CDR3 sequence (DNA): TGCAGTGCTAGAGATCGACAGGGAAACTCACCCCTCCACTTT.

In this sample, this clonotype turned up a few times. The rearrangement joins TRBV28 to TRBJ1-6; 8 bases are shared with TRBD1. This CDR3 is 15 amino acids long. With 6 bases clipped from V and 3 bases from J, the junction kept 4 bases outside the gene matches. CDR1 is MDHEN and CDR2 is SYDVKM in the germline V gene. CDR3 coding DNA: TGTGCCAGCAGCAGCGGGACAGGCTATAATTCACCCCTCCACTTT. Its translation: CASSSGTGYNSPLHF.

This chain connects TRBV7-2 to TRBJ1-1; no clear D gene. The CDR3 runs to 14 residues. In germline, CDR1 is SGHTA, CDR2 FQGNSA. V lost 1 base, J lost 0 bases, and 6 bases lay in between. The chain's CDR3 is CASSLGYVNTEAFF. CDR3 DNA: TGTGCCAGCAGCTTAGGTTACGTGAACACTGAAGCTTTCTTT.

This rearrangement joins TRBV6-1 to TRBJ2-6, with D uncertain. Trimming took 7 bases from V and 2 from J, leaving 0 bases between them. Germline loops: CDR1 MNHNS, CDR2 SASEGT. The CDR3 runs 11 residues. The CDR3 nucleotides are TGTGCCAGCACTGGGGCCAACGTCCTGACTTTC. Translated, it gives CASTGANVLTF.

The rearrangement joins TRBV24-1 to TRBJ2-1, with a tentative D call TRBD2 (6 bases). The CDR3 totals 14 residues. V lost 9 bases and J 0 bases, leaving 11 bases between the germline ends. In germline, CDR1 is KGHDR, CDR2 SFDVKD. CDR3 in amino acids: CATSGGSSYNEQFF. CDR3 nucleotides: TGTGCCACCTCCGGGGGAAGCTCCTACAATGAGCAGTTCTTC.

This clonotype was detected ten times or more. The chain has TRBV9 and TRBJ2-5; TRBD1 matches 8 bases. The V segment lost 3 bases and the J segment 4 bases; nucleotides outside the gene matches: 5. This CDR3 is 14 amino acids long. Germline CDR1 SGDLS, CDR2 YYNGEE. In nucleotides, the CDR3 is TGTGCCAGCAGCGAAGGACAGGGAACAGAGACCCAGTACTTC. Its protein product is CASSEGQGTETQYF.

The chain links TRBV7-9 to TRBJ2-7; 9 bases map to TRBD1. J gave up 7 bases and V 5 bases, and 9 bases lay outside the gene matches. The CDR3 spans 14 residues. CDR1 and CDR2 (germline): SEHNR, FQNEAQ (reference sequence). Written as DNA, the CDR3 is TGTGCCAGCAGCCTTCTGGGACAGGGTGGAGAGCAGTACTTC. The encoded protein is CASSLLGQGGEQYF.

The chain recombines TRBV28 with TRBJ1-2; D is unclear. With 3 bases removed from V and 8 bases from J, the gap between germline ends came to 10 bases. The CDR3 covers 12 residues. Germline CDR1 reads MDHEN; CDR2 reads SYDVKM. CDR3: CASSLMGEGYTF. DNA of the CDR3: TGTGCCAGCAGTTTGATGGGTGAAGGCTACACCTTC.

Ten or more counts support this clonotype. This chain uses TRBV7-2 with TRBJ2-3; 8 positions match TRBD2. The CDR3 is made up of 15 amino acids. The germline gives CDR1 SGHTA, CDR2 FQGNSA. The V gene end was trimmed by 0 bases and the J gene end by 3 bases; junction bases not matched to a gene: 2. DNA for the CDR3: TGTGCCAGCAGCTTAGCGGGACTAGATACAGATACGCAGTATTTT. This sequence encodes CASSLAGLDTDTQYF.

This clonotype occurred a few times. The CDR3 coding sequence is TGTGCCAGCAGTTCAGGACAGACGGAGACCCAGTACTTC. Protein sequence: CASSSGQTETQYF. The rearrangement uses TRBV28 and TRBJ2-5; tentative D call: TRBD1 (6 bases). The CDR3 contains 13 residues. V was cut by 4 bases and J by 5 bases, with 11 bases left in between. CDR1 and CDR2 (germline): MDHEN, SYDVKM.

Many counts were recorded for this clonotype. This chain joins TRBV20-1 and TRBJ2-1, with no clear D. Trimming pared 0 bases from V and 6 bases from J, leaving 12 bases between. This CDR3 is 14 amino acids long. CDR1 is DFQATT and CDR2 is SNEGSKA in the germline V gene (reference sequence). CDR3 in amino acids: CSARDSEVVNEQFF. The CDR3 nucleotides are TGCAGTGCTAGAGATTCAGAGGTAGTCAATGAGCAGTTCTTC.

The chain couples TRBV20-1 to TRBJ2-3, with no clear D. The V end lost 1 base, the J end lost 0 bases, and 11 bases lay between the germline ends. This CDR3 is 15 amino acids long. From germline, CDR1 is DFQATT and CDR2 SNEGSKA (reference sequence). CDR3 nucleotide sequence: TGCAGTGCTAGAGCCGCGGAGACTAGCACAGATACGCAGTATTTT. Encoded protein: CSARAAETSTDTQYF.

This clonotype was observed many times. V gene TRBV6-5 combines with J gene TRBJ2-7; TRBD1 matches at 9 bases. Germline CDR1 and CDR2: MNHEY and SVGAGI. The CDR3 length is 16 residues. Germline trimming cut 7 bases from V and 6 bases from J; bases unmatched to any gene: 16. The CDR3 DNA follows: TGTGCCAGCAAAAACTCCGGGACAGGGTTTCCTAGCGAGCAGTACTTC. It yields the protein CASKNSGTGFPSEQYF.